Listed here are 14 T cell receptor beta chains from one sample, sequenced in a study of T cell responses to AZD1222 COVID-19 vaccine. Profiling relied on immunoSEQ multiplex PCR, and the TCRdb table lists in-frame clones only, not all of them. The sample records around 69,000 clones, over 75% being singletons. The sample was peripheral blood, taken on day 0 of AZD1222 vaccination. The receptors were sampled from an adult in good health.

This chain joins TRBV6-5 and TRBJ1-6; D may be TRBD1 (6 bases). CDR1 is MNHEY and CDR2 is SVGAGI in the germline V gene. The CDR3 has 14 residues. V shed 10 bases and J shed 10 bases, with 20 bases lying between them. The CDR3: CATSLQGNRSPLHF. CDR3 nucleotide sequence: TGTGCCACCTCATTACAGGGAAATCGGTCACCCCTCCACTTT.

The genes are TRBV5-1 and TRBJ1-2, with D perhaps TRBD1 (6 bases). The CDR3 has 16 amino acids. V was cut by 2 bases and J by 0 bases, with 14 bases left in between. CDR1 is SGHRS, CDR2 YFSETQ, per germline. CDR3 in amino acids: CASSLGTFPPNYGYTF. The CDR3 DNA is TGCGCCAGCAGCTTAGGGACATTTCCCCCTAACTATGGCTACACCTTC.

The chain joins TRBV28 to TRBJ1-1, with D perhaps matching TRBD1 (6 bases). V was shortened by 7 bases and J by 2 bases, with 14 bases between the two germline ends. The CDR3 spans 14 residues. Per germline, CDR1 MDHEN and CDR2 SYDVKM. The CDR3 loop is CASKLGARNTEAFF. CDR3 DNA sequence: TGTGCCAGCAAGTTGGGGGCACGCAACACTGAAGCTTTCTTT.

This clone has just one count. The rearrangement links TRBV2 to TRBJ1-6; D may be TRBD1 (5 bases). Germline CDR1 reads SNHLY; CDR2 reads FYNNEI. The V gene lost 6 bases and the J gene lost 3 bases, with 18 bases spanning the gap. The CDR3 length is 17 residues. DNA of the CDR3: TGTGCCAGCAGGGGATCGACAGCTCGCCTCTATAATTCACCCCTCCACTTT. Its protein is CASRGSTARLYNSPLHF. The full variable domain, its missing parts supplied by reference TRBV2 and TRBJ1-6, is EPEVTQTPSHQVTQMGQEVILRCVPISNHLYFYWYRQILGQKVEFLVSFYNNEISEKSEIFDDQFSVERPDGSNFTLKIRSTKLEDSAMYFCASRGSTARLYNSPLHFGNGTRLTVT.

The chain carries TRBV18 and TRBJ2-1; D is ambiguous. Germline V CDR1 and CDR2: KGHSH, LQKENI. The germline V and J ends were trimmed by 0 bases and 7 bases, with 13 bases remaining between them. This CDR3 has 15 amino acids. CDR3 region: CASSPPGGSGNEQFF. The DNA of the CDR3 is TGTGCCAGCTCACCACCCGGTGGCTCCGGTAATGAGCAGTTCTTC.

The chain has TRBV5-1 and TRBJ2-2, with TRBD1 identical over 8 bases. From germline, CDR1 is SGHRS and CDR2 YFSETQ. This CDR3 region has 13 residues. The ends lost 2 bases at V and 6 bases at J; junction bases unmatched: 0. CDR3 loop: CASSLQGAGELFF. For the CDR3, the DNA is TGCGCCAGCAGCTTACAGGGGGCCGGGGAGCTGTTTTTT. The full variable domain, rest sourced from reference TRBV5-1 and TRBJ2-2, is KAGVTQTPRYLIKTRGQQVTLSCSPISGHRSVSWYQQTPGQGLQFLFEYFSETQRNKGNFPGRFSGRQFSNSRSEMNVSTLELGDSALYLCASSLQGAGELFFGEGSRLTVL.

This chain uses TRBV13 with TRBJ2-7, with D possibly TRBD1 on 6 matching bases. Germline V gene data show CDR1 as PRHDT and CDR2 as FYEKMQ (reference sequence). The V end was cut by 5 bases, the J end by 3 bases, with 11 bases between. The length of the CDR3 is 13 residues. The DNA for the CDR3 is TGTGCCAGCAGCACTTGGACAGACTACGAGCAGTACTTC. Protein: CASSTWTDYEQYF.

The chain combines TRBV18 with TRBJ2-7; either TRBD1 or TRBD2 may fit D (6 bases each). The CDR3 covers 18 residues. The ends were cut back, 5 bases at V and 5 bases at J, with 28 bases in the middle. Germline values: CDR1 KGHSH, CDR2 LQKENI. As DNA, the CDR3 is TGTGCCAGCTCAAGCAGGGGTTTGGGTAGCGGCCCTCGGAACGAGCAGTACTTC. This encodes CASSSRGLGSGPRNEQYF.

This chain uses TRBV15 with TRBJ2-7, with 13 bases identical to TRBD2. Germline values: CDR1 LNHNV, CDR2 YYDKDF (reference sequence). This CDR3 region has 15 residues. Trimming took 5 bases from V and 3 from J; bases not matched to a gene: 4. The CDR3 reads CATSLTSGGHYEQYV. The CDR3 DNA reads TGTGCCACCAGCCTGACTAGCGGGGGGCACTACGAGCAGTACGTC.

This clone came up a few times. The genes are TRBV5-1 and TRBJ1-3; D unresolved. V lost 0 bases and J 3 bases, leaving 1 base between the germline ends. This CDR3 has 12 residues. Looked up from germline, CDR1 is SGHRS and CDR2 is YFSETQ. CDR3 nucleotides: TGCGCCAGCAGCTTGGATGGAAACACCATATATTTT. Its translation is CASSLDGNTIYF.

V gene TRBV18 combines with J gene TRBJ2-2; D not resolved. V lost 3 bases and J lost 4, with 3 bases in between. This CDR3 is built from 12 residues. Germline CDR1 reads KGHSH; CDR2 reads LQKENI. The CDR3 DNA reads as TGTGCCAGCTCACCTGTCACCGGGGAGCTGTTTTTT. It encodes CASSPVTGELFF.

The J gene is TRBJ1-5, the V gene TRBV15; 7 positions match TRBD1. The CDR3 loop spans 15 amino acids. The germline V gene has CDR1 LNHNV and CDR2 YYDKDF (reference sequence). With V trimmed by 0 bases and J by 7 bases, 6 bases remained unmatched. CDR3 DNA: TGTGCCACCAGCAGAGATATGACAGGGCTCCAGCCCCAGCATTTT. Residues: CATSRDMTGLQPQHF.

Only one count was recorded for this clone. V is TRBV11-2 and J is TRBJ1-2, with TRBD1 identical over 9 bases. With V trimmed by 6 bases and J by 7 bases, 12 bases remained unmatched. Germline assignment: CDR1 SGHAT and CDR2 FQNNGV. The CDR3 has 15 amino acids. In DNA, the CDR3 is TGTGCCAGCAGAGCACCGGGACAGGGTTGGAGTGGCTACACCTTC. It yields the protein CASRAPGQGWSGYTF.

This clone was recorded a few times. The chain links TRBV19 to TRBJ1-2; tentatively, D is TRBD1 (5 bases). CDR3 length equals 13 residues. The V gene's germline CDR1 is LNHDA and CDR2 SQIVND (reference sequence). Here the CDR3 reads CASTTGGNYGYTF. The CDR3 DNA is TGTGCTTCGACCACGGGGGGAAACTATGGCTACACCTTC. The complete variable domain, with remaining parts taken from reference TRBV19 and TRBJ1-2, reads DGGITQSPKYLFRKEGQNVTLSCEQNLNHDAMYWYRQDPGQGLRLIYYSQIVNDFQKGDIAEGYSVSREKKESFPLTVTSAQKNPTAFYLCASTTGGNYGYTFGSGTRLTVV.